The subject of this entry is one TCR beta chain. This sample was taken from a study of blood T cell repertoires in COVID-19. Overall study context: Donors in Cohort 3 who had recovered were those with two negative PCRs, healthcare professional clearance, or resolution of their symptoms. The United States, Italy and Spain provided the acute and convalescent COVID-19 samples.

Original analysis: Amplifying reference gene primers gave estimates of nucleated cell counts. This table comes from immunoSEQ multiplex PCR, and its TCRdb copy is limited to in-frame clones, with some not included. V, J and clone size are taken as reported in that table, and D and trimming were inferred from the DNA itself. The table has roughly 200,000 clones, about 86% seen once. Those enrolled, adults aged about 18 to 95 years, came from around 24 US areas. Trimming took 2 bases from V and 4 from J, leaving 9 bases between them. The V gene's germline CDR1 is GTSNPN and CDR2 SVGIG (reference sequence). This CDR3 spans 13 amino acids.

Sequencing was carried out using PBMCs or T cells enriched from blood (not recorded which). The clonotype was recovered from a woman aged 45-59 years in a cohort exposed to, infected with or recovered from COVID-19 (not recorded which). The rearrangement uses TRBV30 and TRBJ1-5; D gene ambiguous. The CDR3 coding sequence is TGTGCCTGGAGTTTCGAGATAAATCAGCCCCAGCATTTT. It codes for CAWSFEINQPQHF.